A single sample is the source of the 9 T cell receptor beta chains below, sequenced in a study of cytomegalovirus exposure and HLA in healthy donors. With 60 Vbeta and 13 Jbeta primers, the PCR was carried out. TCRdb's table, derived via immunoSEQ multiplex PCR, lists solely in-frame clones and lacks some. The repertoire holds 80,000 to 100,000 clones, with about four fifths as singletons. Sequencing input: PBMCs. The receptors originated from a human donor in good health.

The rearrangement joins TRBV28 to TRBJ2-7; 11 bases are a match to TRBD2. The V gene's germline CDR1 is MDHEN and CDR2 SYDVKM. The V segment lost 6 bases and the J segment 6 bases; nucleotides outside the gene matches: 7. The CDR3 length is 14 residues. The CDR3 DNA reads as TGTGCCAGCAGAGATAGCGGGAGGGGGGTCGAGCAGTACTTC. It encodes CASRDSGRGVEQYF.

The rearrangement uses TRBV5-5 and TRBJ2-3; TRBD2 aligns across 8 bases. Trimming took 0 bases from V and 4 from J; bases not matched to a gene: 7. The CDR3 has 16 amino acids. CDR1 and CDR2 from the germline V gene are SGHKS and YYEKEE (reference sequence). The chain's CDR3 is CASSLALAGAADTQYF. Written as DNA, the CDR3 is TGTGCCAGCAGCTTGGCCCTAGCGGGTGCCGCAGATACGCAGTATTTT.

V is TRBV5-1 and J is TRBJ2-3, with 8 bases lining up with TRBD2. V lost 2 bases and J lost 3; bases outside the gene matches: 5. Germline V gives CDR1 SGHRS, CDR2 YFSETQ. The CDR3 runs to 15 residues. CDR3 in amino acids: CASSLELAGTDTQYF. CDR3 coding DNA: TGCGCCAGCAGCTTAGAGCTAGCGGGTACAGATACGCAGTATTTT.

V usage is TRBV19 and J usage is TRBJ2-2; 11 bases agree with TRBD2. Germline assignment: CDR1 LNHDA and CDR2 SQIVND (reference sequence). V gave up 3 bases and J gave up 4 bases; unmatched junction bases: 4. The CDR3 consists of 16 residues. The CDR3 is CASSMETSGATGELFF. The CDR3 region has the DNA TGTGCCAGTAGTATGGAGACTAGCGGGGCCACCGGGGAGCTGTTTTTT.

The CDR3 DNA sequence: TGCAGCGTGAGGTTTGCAACTAATGAAAAACTGTTTTTT. Amino acid sequence: CSVRFATNEKLFF. This sequence joins TRBV29-1 and TRBJ1-4; D gene ambiguous. The V gene lost 6 bases and the J gene lost 0 bases, with 8 bases spanning the gap. Germline lookup yields CDR1 SQVTM and CDR2 ANQGSEA. The CDR3 sequence is 13 residues long. The variable domain in full, completed from reference TRBV29-1 and TRBJ1-4, reads SAVISQKPSRDICQRGTSLTIQCQVDSQVTMMFWYRQQPGQSLTLIATANQGSEATYESGFVIDKFPISRPNLTFSTLTVSNMSPEDSSIYLCSVRFATNEKLFFGSGTQLSVL.

CDR3 in DNA: TGTGCCAGCAGCCCTTCCCGGGGGGCAGGGGGCGTATTTGGCACCGGGGAGCTGTTTTTT. Translating it yields CASSPSRGAGGVFGTGELFF. The V and J genes are TRBV27 and TRBJ2-2; tentatively, D is TRBD1 (8 bases). V shed 6 bases and J shed 4 bases, with 30 bases lying between them. The CDR3 extends over 20 amino acids. Germline V CDR1 and CDR2: MNHEY, SMNVEV (reference sequence).

The chain carries TRBV6-6 and TRBJ2-1; 13 bases fit TRBD2. Looked up from germline, CDR1 is MNHNY and CDR2 is SVGAGI (reference sequence). V was pared by 6 bases and J by 6 bases, with 5 bases of the junction left unmatched. The CDR3 is made up of 15 amino acids. The CDR3 DNA reads as TGTGCCAGCAGGCCCCGGACTAGCGGGGGCAATGAGCAGTTCTTC. Protein sequence: CASRPRTSGGNEQFF.

V is TRBV7-2 and J is TRBJ1-5; D call uncertain. Trimming took 2 bases from V and 0 from J, leaving 11 bases between them. From germline, CDR1 is SGHTA and CDR2 FQGNSA. This CDR3 has 16 amino acids. The CDR3 loop reads CASSLFGLNSNQPQHF. In nucleotides, the CDR3 is TGTGCCAGCAGCTTATTCGGGTTAAATAGCAATCAGCCCCAGCATTTT.

V and J are TRBV9 and TRBJ1-2; D call uncertain. This CDR3 is built from 16 residues. The germline CDR1 and CDR2 sequences are SGDLS and YYNGEE. The V end lost 4 bases, the J end lost 5 bases, and 21 bases lay between the germline ends. DNA for the CDR3: TGTGCCAGCAGCAAAGCCGGGAATCACCAAGGTTATGGCTACACCTTC. Its protein product is CASSKAGNHQGYGYTF.